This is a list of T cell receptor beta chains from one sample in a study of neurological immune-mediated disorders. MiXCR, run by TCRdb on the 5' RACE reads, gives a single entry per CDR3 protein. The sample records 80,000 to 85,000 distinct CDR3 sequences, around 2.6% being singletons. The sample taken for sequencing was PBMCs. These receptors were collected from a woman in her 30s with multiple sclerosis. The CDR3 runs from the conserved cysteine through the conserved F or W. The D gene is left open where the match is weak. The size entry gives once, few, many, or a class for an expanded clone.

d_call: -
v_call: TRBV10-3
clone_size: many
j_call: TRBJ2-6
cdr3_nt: TGTGCCATCAGCGGACAGCAAGCCCCAGCCAACGTCCTGACTTTC
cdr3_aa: CAISGQQAPANVLTF

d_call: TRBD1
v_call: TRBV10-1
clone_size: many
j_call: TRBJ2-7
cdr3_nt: TGCGCCAGCAGGGGACAGCCAAGGGGTACCTACGAGCAGTACTTC
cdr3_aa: CASRGQPRGTYEQYF

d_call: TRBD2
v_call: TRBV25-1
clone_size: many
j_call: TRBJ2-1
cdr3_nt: TGTGCCAGCAGCCCGCTAAGGCGGGAGAACAATGAGCAGTTCTTC
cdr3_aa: CASSPLRRENNEQFF

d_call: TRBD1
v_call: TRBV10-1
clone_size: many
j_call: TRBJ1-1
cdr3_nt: TGCGCCAGCAGTGAAGGGACAGGGACCTATGAAGCTTTCTTT
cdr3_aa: CASSEGTGTYEAFF

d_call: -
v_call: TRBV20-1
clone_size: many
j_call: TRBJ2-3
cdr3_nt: TGCAGTGCCGTTTTTAAGGGGTTGACTAGCACAGATACGCAGTATTTT
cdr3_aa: CSAVFKGLTSTDTQYF

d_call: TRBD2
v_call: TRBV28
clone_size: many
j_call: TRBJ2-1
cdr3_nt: TGTGCCAGCAGTCTCCCTGCGGGGCGGGAGGACCGCAATGAGCAGTTCTTC
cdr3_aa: CASSLPAGREDRNEQFF

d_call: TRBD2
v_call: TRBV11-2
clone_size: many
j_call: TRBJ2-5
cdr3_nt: TGTGCCAGCAGCATTGGGGGACTAGCGGAGCCGAGACAGGGTCGAGAGACCCAGTACTTC
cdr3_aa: CASSIGGLAEPRQGRETQYF

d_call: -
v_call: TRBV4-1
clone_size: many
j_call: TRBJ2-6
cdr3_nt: TGCGCCAGCAGCCTCCAGGGGACTGGGGCCAACGTCCTGACTTTC
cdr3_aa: CASSLQGTGANVLTF

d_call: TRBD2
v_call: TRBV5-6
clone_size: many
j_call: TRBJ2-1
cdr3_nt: TGTGCCAGCAGCTTCCTTGGACTAGCGGGAGCCTACAATGAGCAGTTCTTC
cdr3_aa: CASSFLGLAGAYNEQFF

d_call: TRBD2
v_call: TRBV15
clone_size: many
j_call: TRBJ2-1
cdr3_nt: TGTGCCACCAGCAGAGGTAGACCAAACCGACTAGCGGGAGATCCTTACAATGAGCAGTTCTTC
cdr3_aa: CATSRGRPNRLAGDPYNEQFF

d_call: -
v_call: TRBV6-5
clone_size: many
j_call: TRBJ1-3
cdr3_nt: TGTGCCAGCAGTTACCGGATGGACAGATCATACACCTCTGGAAACACCATATATTTT
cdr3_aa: CASSYRMDRSYTSGNTIYF

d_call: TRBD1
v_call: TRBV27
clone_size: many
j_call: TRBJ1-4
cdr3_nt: TGTGCCAGCAGCGAACAGGGGGGAAGTGAAAAACTGTTTTTT
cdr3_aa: CASSEQGGSEKLFF

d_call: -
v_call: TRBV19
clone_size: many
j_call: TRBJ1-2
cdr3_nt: TGTGCCAGTAGTATTGAGGGCAACTATGGCTACACCTTC
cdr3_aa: CASSIEGNYGYTF

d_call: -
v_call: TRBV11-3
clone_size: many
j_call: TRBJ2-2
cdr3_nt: TGTGCCAGCAGCTTAGACGGGGTTCCCGGGGAGCTGTTTTTT
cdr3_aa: CASSLDGVPGELFF

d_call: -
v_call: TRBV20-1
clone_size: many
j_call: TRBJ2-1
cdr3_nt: TGCAGTGCTCCCCGTTACAATGAGCAGTTCTTC
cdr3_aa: CSAPRYNEQFF

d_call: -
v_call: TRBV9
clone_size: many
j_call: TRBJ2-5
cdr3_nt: TGTGCCAGCAGCCCCAATGTAGCGGACCAAGAGACCCAGTACTTC
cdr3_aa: CASSPNVADQETQYF

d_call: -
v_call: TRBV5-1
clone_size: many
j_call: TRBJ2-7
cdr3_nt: TGCGCCAGCAGCTTAAGGAGGGCCGATGACGAGCAGTACTTC
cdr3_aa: CASSLRRADDEQYF

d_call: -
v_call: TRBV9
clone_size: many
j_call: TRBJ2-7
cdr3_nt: TGTGCCAGCAGCCGGAGCGGCGAGCAGTACTTC
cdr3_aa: CASSRSGEQYF

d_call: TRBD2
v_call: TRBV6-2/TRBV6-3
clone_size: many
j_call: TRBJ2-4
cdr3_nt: TGTGCCAGCAGACGAACTAGCGGTCTAGCCAAAAACATTCAGTACTTC
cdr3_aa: CASRRTSGLAKNIQYF

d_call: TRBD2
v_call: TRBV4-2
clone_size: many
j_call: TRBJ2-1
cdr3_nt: TGTGCCAGCAGCCCGTACTTAGCGGGAGGGTACAATGAGCAGTTCTTC
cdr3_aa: CASSPYLAGGYNEQFF

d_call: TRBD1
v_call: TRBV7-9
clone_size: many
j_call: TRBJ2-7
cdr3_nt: TGTGCCAGCAGCTTAGGCCCCGGGACAGGGGACTACGAGCAGTACTTC
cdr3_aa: CASSLGPGTGDYEQYF

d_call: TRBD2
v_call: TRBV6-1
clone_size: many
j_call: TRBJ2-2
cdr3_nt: TGTGCCAGCACTTTAGGACTAGCGTCCGGGGAGCTGTTTTTT
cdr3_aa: CASTLGLASGELFF

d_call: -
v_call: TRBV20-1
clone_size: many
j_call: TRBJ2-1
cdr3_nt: TGCAGTGCTAGAGATATCGGCCGAAACAATGAGCAGTTCTTC
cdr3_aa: CSARDIGRNNEQFF

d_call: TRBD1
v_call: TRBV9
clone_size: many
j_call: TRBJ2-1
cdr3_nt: TGTGCCAGCAGCGTAGTCTACGGACAGGTAGGAAATGAGCAGTTCTTC
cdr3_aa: CASSVVYGQVGNEQFF

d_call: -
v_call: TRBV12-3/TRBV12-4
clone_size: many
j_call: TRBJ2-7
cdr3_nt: TGTGCCAGCAGTTTCGGCGGGCCCGCCTACGAGCAGTACTTC
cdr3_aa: CASSFGGPAYEQYF

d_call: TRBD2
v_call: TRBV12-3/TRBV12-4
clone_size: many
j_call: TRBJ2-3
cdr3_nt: TGTGCCAGCAGTTTACAAGCGGGAGTCACAGATACGCAGTATTTT
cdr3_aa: CASSLQAGVTDTQYF

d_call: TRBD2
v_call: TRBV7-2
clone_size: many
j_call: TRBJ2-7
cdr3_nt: TGTGCCAGCAGCTTGTCATTAGCGGGAGGGGAGCAGTACTTC
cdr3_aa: CASSLSLAGGEQYF

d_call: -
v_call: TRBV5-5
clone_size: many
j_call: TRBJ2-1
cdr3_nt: TGTGCCAGCAGCTCTCCTCCAGGGAGCAATGAGCAGTTCTTC
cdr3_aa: CASSSPPGSNEQFF

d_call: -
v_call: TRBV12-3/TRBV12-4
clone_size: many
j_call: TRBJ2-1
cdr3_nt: TGTGCCAGCACCCTGGGAGATGAGCAGTTCTTC
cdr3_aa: CASTLGDEQFF

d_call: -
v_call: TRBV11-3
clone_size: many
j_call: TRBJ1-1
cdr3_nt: TGTGCCAGCAGCCCAGGGGCTTCAGGGGCTGAAGCTTTCTTT
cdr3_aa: CASSPGASGAEAFF

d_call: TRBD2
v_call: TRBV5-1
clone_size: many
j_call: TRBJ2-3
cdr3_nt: TGCGCCAGCAGCCCCAGTTGGACTAGCGGACACACAGATACGCAGTATTTT
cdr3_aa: CASSPSWTSGHTDTQYF